This T cell receptor (beta chain) stems from a study of cytomegalovirus exposure and HLA in healthy donors. Study-wide points: Earlier results showed most TCR beta V segments being productive about 90% or about 30% of the time. Later genetic work tied a missense DCLRE1C variant to beta-chain V and J trimming. Cytomegalovirus status, reportedly, was diagnosed with high specificity and sensitivity by the classifier.

A multiplex PCR was run with 60 Vbeta primers and 13 Jbeta primers. Profiled with immunoSEQ multiplex PCR; TCRdb holds only in-frame clones, not every one. The repertoire includes approximately 81,000 clones, around 80% of them detected once, and approximately 3% sits in the top ten. As to this clone: What it binds is not known.

Sample: PBMCs. The source is a man aged 50 or older in good health and CMV-seropositive.

This chain's CDR3 is CASSLKLASGRFTDTQYF. The CDR3 region has the DNA TGTGCCAGCAGCTTAAAATTGGCTAGCGGGAGGTTTACAGATACGCAGTATTTT. The genes are TRBV7-8 and TRBJ2-3; 11 bases map to TRBD2. Germline V gene sequence: CDR1 SGHVS, CDR2 FQNEAQ. The junction had 10 bases not matched to a gene; V was cut back by 2 bases and J by 3 bases. The CDR3 totals 18 residues.